Listed below are T cell receptor beta chains from one sample, sequenced in a study of regulatory T cells in long-lasting Graves disease. TCRdb re-analysed the multiplex PCR reads in MiXCR, keeping a single row per CDR3 protein. The sample carries roughly 470,000 distinct CDR3 sequences, around 21% recorded once. The material was peripheral blood mononuclear cells (PBMCs), obtained when the disease was refractory, from a patient treated with antithyroid drugs. The source of these receptors is a female donor with Graves disease. Both conserved end residues are part of each CDR3. The order of the fields is D gene, V gene, CDR3 length, J gene, clone size, CDR3 protein, CDR3 DNA. The D gene is left open where the match is weak. Clone sizes are given selectively: once, few, many, or a class where the clone is expanded.

>-|TRBV28|14|TRBJ1-4|-
CASSLIQGNEKLFF
TGTGCCAGCAGTCTGATACAGGGTAATGAAAAACTGTTTTTT
>TRBD2|TRBV3-1|16|TRBJ2-2|-
CANSQGLAGLTGELFF
TGTGCCAACAGCCAAGGACTAGCGGGGCTCACCGGGGAGCTGTTTTTT
>-|TRBV30|13|TRBJ1-6|-
CAWGRGGNSPLHF
TGTGCCTGGGGACGAGGGGGGAATTCACCCCTCCACTTT
>-|TRBV6-1|16|TRBJ1-5|-
CASSAAGAAKNQPQHF
TGTGCCAGCAGCGCGGCCGGGGCAGCAAAGAATCAGCCCCAGCATTTT
>-|TRBV6-1|14|TRBJ2-7|many
CASSSGAQDYEQYF
TGTGCCAGCAGCTCAGGGGCCCAGGACTACGAGCAGTACTTC
>-|TRBV20-1|15|TRBJ1-5|few
CSARREFKINQPQHF
TGCAGTGCTAGGAGGGAGTTTAAAATCAATCAGCCCCAGCATTTT
>TRBD1|TRBV28|16|TRBJ2-1|-
CASSPTGGFSYNEQFF
TGTGCCAGCAGTCCGACAGGGGGCTTTTCCTACAATGAGCAGTTCTTC
>TRBD2|TRBV20-1|15|TRBJ2-5|few
CSGGLAGVGLGTQYF
TGCAGTGGTGGGCTAGCGGGAGTAGGGTTGGGGACCCAGTACTTC
>-|TRBV6-2/TRBV6-3|11|TRBJ2-7|many
CASSYRNEQYF
TGTGCCAGCAGTTACAGGAACGAGCAGTACTTC
>-|TRBV7-9|13|TRBJ2-5|few
CASSLATKETQYF
TGTGCCAGCAGCTTAGCGACGAAAGAGACCCAGTACTTC
>-|TRBV6-1|13|TRBJ1-2|many
CASRSQGRYGYTF
TGTGCCAGCAGGTCGCAGGGACGTTATGGCTACACCTTC
>-|TRBV6-1|13|TRBJ1-1|few
CASSRRGVTEAFF
TGTGCCAGCAGTAGGAGAGGCGTAACTGAAGCTTTCTTT
>-|TRBV5-4|14|TRBJ1-1|-
CASSSEMSGLEAFF
TGTGCCAGCAGTTCGGAAATGAGCGGACTAGAAGCTTTCTTT
>-|TRBV10-3|15|TRBJ2-7|-
CATGRGDLPSYEQYF
TGTGCCACAGGGAGGGGGGACCTGCCGTCCTACGAGCAGTACTTC
>TRBD1|TRBV5-1|15|TRBJ2-7|-
CASSLVGAGGYEQYF
TGCGCCAGCAGCTTGGTGGGGGCAGGGGGCTACGAGCAGTACTTC
>TRBD1|TRBV6-1|19|TRBJ2-7|many
CASSHSKPGQGVGRYEQYF
TGTGCCAGCAGCCATTCGAAGCCGGGACAGGGAGTAGGTCGGTACGAGCAGTACTTC
>-|TRBV7-9|15|TRBJ2-2|many
CASSSSGTGIGELFF
TGTGCCAGCAGCAGTAGCGGGACAGGGATCGGGGAGCTGTTTTTT
>-|TRBV2|12|TRBJ2-1|-
CATGRYYNEQFF
TGTGCCACAGGTCGTTACTACAATGAGCAGTTCTTC
>-|TRBV6-2/TRBV6-3|14|TRBJ2-7|many
CASSVNSAWGEQYF
TGTGCCAGCAGTGTTAATAGCGCCTGGGGAGAGCAGTACTTC
>TRBD1|TRBV24-1|15|TRBJ2-1|-
CATSTGGISYNEQFF
TGTGCCACCAGTACAGGGGGCATCTCCTACAATGAGCAGTTCTTC
>-|TRBV30|13|TRBJ2-7|few
CALTISNSYEQYF
TGTGCCTTAACCATAAGTAACTCCTACGAGCAGTACTTC
>TRBD2|TRBV24-1|14|TRBJ2-3|once
CATTSSGRADTQYF
TGTGCCACCACCTCTAGCGGGAGGGCAGATACGCAGTATTTT
>TRBD1|TRBV12-3/TRBV12-4|17|TRBJ1-2|few
CASTMTWTGASRHGYTF
TGTGCCAGCACCATGACATGGACAGGGGCATCCCGTCATGGCTACACCTTC
>-|TRBV14|13|TRBJ2-2|many
CASSQENTGELFF
TGTGCCAGCAGCCAAGAAAACACCGGGGAGCTGTTTTTT
>TRBD1|TRBV28|14|TRBJ2-7|many
CASSPWTGSGEQYF
TGTGCCAGCAGTCCGTGGACAGGGTCGGGCGAGCAGTACTTC
>-|TRBV10-3|13|TRBJ2-5|many
CAISDSGRETQYF
TGTGCCATCAGTGATTCTGGACGAGAGACCCAGTACTTC
>-|TRBV28|16|TRBJ2-7|-
CASSGGGRTPAYEQYF
TGTGCCAGCAGTGGGGGGGGGCGGACTCCAGCCTACGAGCAGTACTTC
>TRBD1|TRBV30|13|TRBJ1-5|few
CACTGTGNQPQHF
TGTGCCTGTACTGGGACAGGCAATCAGCCCCAGCATTTT
>TRBD1|TRBV5-1|15|TRBJ1-1|once
CASSLVGQVNTEAFF
TGCGCCAGCAGCTTGGTGGGACAGGTGAACACTGAAGCTTTCTTT
>-|TRBV12-3/TRBV12-4|14|TRBJ2-5|many
CASSADTLQETQYF
TGTGCCAGCAGTGCGGACACACTACAAGAGACCCAGTACTTC
>-|TRBV5-1|14|TRBJ1-2|many
CASSLDGTNYGYTF
TGCGCCAGCAGCCTGGACGGGACTAACTATGGCTACACCTTC
>-|TRBV7-8|12|TRBJ2-1|-
CASSLGEAEQFF
TGTGCCAGCAGCTTAGGCGAAGCTGAGCAGTTCTTC
>TRBD2|TRBV5-4|15|TRBJ2-7|once
CASSLAPGGPDEQYF
TGTGCCAGCAGCTTGGCTCCGGGAGGGCCCGACGAGCAGTACTTC
>-|TRBV20-1|14|TRBJ2-7|few
CSARRKGIFFEQYF
TGCAGTGCTAGAAGGAAGGGGATTTTCTTCGAGCAGTACTTC
>-|TRBV20-1|14|TRBJ1-4|-
CSAIRPDPNEKLFF
TGCAGTGCTATTCGCCCTGACCCTAATGAAAAACTGTTTTTT
>-|TRBV12-3/TRBV12-4|13|TRBJ1-1|many
CASSFTSNTEAFF
TGTGCCAGCAGTTTTACATCTAACACTGAAGCTTTCTTT
>TRBD1|TRBV5-4|14|TRBJ2-7|few
CASSARDRAYEQYF
TGTGCCAGCAGCGCACGGGACAGGGCCTACGAGCAGTACTTC
>TRBD2|TRBV28|15|TRBJ2-1|-
CASSWTSGSYNEQFF
TGTGCCAGCAGTTGGACTAGCGGGAGCTACAATGAGCAGTTCTTC
>-|TRBV5-6|16|TRBJ1-5|-
CASSAQGPSRNQPQHF
TGTGCCAGCAGCGCGCAGGGTCCTTCTCGCAATCAGCCCCAGCATTTT
>-|TRBV4-3|14|TRBJ2-2|-
CASSQRKGTGELFF
TGCGCCAGCAGCCAAAGGAAGGGCACCGGGGAGCTGTTTTTT
>-|TRBV6-1|14|TRBJ2-7|few
CASSQIQGGYEQYF
TGTGCCAGCAGTCAAATCCAAGGTGGCTACGAGCAGTACTTC
>TRBD2|TRBV6-5|16|TRBJ2-7|many
CASSYSSSGSLYEQYF
TGTGCCAGCAGTTACTCGAGTAGCGGGAGTCTCTACGAGCAGTACTTC
>TRBD1|TRBV3-1|16|TRBJ1-2|-
CASSQQDRGLLGGYTF
TGTGCCAGCAGCCAACAGGACAGGGGGCTCCTGGGTGGCTACACCTTC
>-|TRBV6-5|14|TRBJ2-1|few
CASSYAGPHNEQFF
TGTGCCAGCAGTTACGCAGGGCCCCACAATGAGCAGTTCTTC
>-|TRBV30|13|TRBJ2-7|-
CAWSGGIPYEQYF
TGTGCCTGGAGTGGAGGGATTCCCTACGAGCAGTACTTC
>TRBD1|TRBV7-2|15|TRBJ2-7|many
CASSLTGTGIFEQYF
TGTGCCAGCAGCCTCACCGGGACAGGGATCTTCGAGCAGTACTTC
>-|TRBV28|12|TRBJ2-2|few
CASRSAVGELFF
TGTGCCAGCAGGTCTGCGGTCGGGGAGCTGTTTTTT
>-|TRBV2|11|TRBJ2-7|many
CASSESPNQYF
TGTGCCAGCAGTGAATCGCCCAATCAGTACTTC
>-|TRBV30|11|TRBJ2-7|-
CAWRGSYEQYF
TGTGCCTGGCGGGGGTCCTACGAGCAGTACTTC
>-|TRBV5-1|15|TRBJ1-6|-
CASSLVGTENSPLHF
TGCGCCAGCAGCTTGGTGGGGACGGAGAATTCACCCCTCCACTTT
>-|TRBV28|13|TRBJ1-2|many
CASTSAGNYGYTF
TGTGCCAGCACCTCAGCCGGGAACTATGGCTACACCTTC
>-|TRBV28|14|TRBJ1-5|many
CASSLRFEIQPQHF
TGTGCCAGCAGTTTAAGATTCGAGATTCAGCCCCAGCATTTT
>TRBD1|TRBV29-1|13|TRBJ2-7|-
CSVLGQGPYEQYF
TGCAGCGTCCTTGGACAGGGGCCCTACGAGCAGTACTTC
>-|TRBV28|15|TRBJ2-7|many
CASSPTPGLHYEQYF
TGTGCCAGCAGCCCCACGCCGGGTCTTCACTACGAGCAGTACTTC
>TRBD1|TRBV12-3/TRBV12-4|14|TRBJ2-2|-
CASTTGGWTGELFF
TGTGCCAGCACCACAGGGGGTTGGACCGGGGAGCTGTTTTTT
>TRBD2|TRBV2|15|TRBJ2-1|many
CASSGLAGKGHEQFF
TGTGCCAGCAGCGGGCTAGCGGGAAAGGGCCATGAGCAGTTCTTC
>-|TRBV29-1|11|TRBJ1-3|few
CSVGGGNTIYF
TGCAGCGTTGGCGGGGGAAACACCATATATTTT
>-|TRBV28|14|TRBJ2-5|many
CASSPRKVPETQYF
TGTGCCAGCAGCCCCCGTAAGGTTCCGGAGACCCAGTACTTC
>-|TRBV6-2/TRBV6-3|14|TRBJ1-2|many
CASSSPSPNQGYTF
TGTGCCAGCAGTTCACCTAGCCCAAATCAGGGCTACACCTTC